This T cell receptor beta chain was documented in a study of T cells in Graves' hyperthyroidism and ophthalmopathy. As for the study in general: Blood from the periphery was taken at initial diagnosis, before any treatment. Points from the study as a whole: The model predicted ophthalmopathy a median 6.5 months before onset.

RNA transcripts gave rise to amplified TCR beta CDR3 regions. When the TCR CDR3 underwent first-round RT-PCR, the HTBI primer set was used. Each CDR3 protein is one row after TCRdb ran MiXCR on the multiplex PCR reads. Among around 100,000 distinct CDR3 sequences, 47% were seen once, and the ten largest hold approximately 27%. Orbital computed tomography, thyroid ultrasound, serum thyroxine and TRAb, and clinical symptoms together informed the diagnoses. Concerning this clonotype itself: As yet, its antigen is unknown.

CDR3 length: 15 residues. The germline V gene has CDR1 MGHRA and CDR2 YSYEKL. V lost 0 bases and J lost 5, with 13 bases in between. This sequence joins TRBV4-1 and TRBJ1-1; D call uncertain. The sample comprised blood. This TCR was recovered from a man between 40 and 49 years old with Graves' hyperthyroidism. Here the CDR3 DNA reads TGCGCCAGCAGCCAAGATCAAGGGATGACTACTGAAGCTTTCTTT. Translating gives CASSQDQGMTTEAFF.